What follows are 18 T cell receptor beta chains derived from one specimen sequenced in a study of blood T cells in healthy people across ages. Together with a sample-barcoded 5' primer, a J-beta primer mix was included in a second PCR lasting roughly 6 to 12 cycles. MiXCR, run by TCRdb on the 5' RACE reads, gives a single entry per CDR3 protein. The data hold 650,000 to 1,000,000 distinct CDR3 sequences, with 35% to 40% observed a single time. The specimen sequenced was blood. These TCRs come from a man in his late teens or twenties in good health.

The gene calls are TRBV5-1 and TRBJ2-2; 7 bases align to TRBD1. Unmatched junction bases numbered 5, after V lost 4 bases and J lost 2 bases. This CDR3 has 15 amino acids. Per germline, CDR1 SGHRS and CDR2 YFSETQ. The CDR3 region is CASSGHRGNTGELFF. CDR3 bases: TGCGCCAGCAGCGGTCACAGGGGAAACACCGGGGAGCTGTTTTTT.

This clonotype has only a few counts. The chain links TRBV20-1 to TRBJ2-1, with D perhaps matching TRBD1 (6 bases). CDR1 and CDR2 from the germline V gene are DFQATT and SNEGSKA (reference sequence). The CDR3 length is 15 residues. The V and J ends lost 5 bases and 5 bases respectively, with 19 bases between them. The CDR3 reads CSAQLQGRGNNEQFF. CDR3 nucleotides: TGCAGTGCTCAGCTACAGGGTCGGGGAAACAATGAGCAGTTCTTC.

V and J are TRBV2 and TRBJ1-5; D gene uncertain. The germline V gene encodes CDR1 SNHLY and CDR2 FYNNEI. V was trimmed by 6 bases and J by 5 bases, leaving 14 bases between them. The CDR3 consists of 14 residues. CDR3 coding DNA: TGTGCCAGCAGCGCTGTCAACGGGGATCAGCCCCAGCATTTT. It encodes CASSAVNGDQPQHF.

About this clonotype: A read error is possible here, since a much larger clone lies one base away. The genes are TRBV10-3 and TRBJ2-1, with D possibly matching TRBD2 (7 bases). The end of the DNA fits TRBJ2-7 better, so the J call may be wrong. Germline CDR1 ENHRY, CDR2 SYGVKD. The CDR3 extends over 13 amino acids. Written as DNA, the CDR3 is TGTGCCATCAGTGAGCGGGGGGACAATGAGCAGTACTTC. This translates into CAISERGDNEQYF.

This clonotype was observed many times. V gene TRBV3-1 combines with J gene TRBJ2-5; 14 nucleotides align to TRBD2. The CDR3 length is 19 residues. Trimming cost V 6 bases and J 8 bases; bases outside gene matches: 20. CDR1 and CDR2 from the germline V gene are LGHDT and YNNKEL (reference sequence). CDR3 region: CASRDTGLAGVRDLGTQYF. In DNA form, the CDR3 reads TGTGCCAGCAGAGATACGGGACTAGCGGGGGTTAGAGATCTTGGTACCCAGTACTTC.

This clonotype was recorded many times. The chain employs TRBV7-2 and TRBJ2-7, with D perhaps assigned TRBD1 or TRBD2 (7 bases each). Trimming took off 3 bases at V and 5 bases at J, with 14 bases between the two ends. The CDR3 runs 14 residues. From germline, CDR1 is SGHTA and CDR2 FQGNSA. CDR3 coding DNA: TGTGCCAGCAGCTTTGGGAGGGGGCGGAACGAGCAGTACTTC. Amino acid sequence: CASSFGRGRNEQYF. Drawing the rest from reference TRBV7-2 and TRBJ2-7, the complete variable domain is GAGVSQSPSNKVTEKGKDVELRCDPISGHTALYWYRQSLGQGLEFLIYFQGNSAPDKSGLPSDRFSAERTGGSVSTLTIQRTQQEDSAVYLCASSFGRGRNEQYFGPGTRLTVT.

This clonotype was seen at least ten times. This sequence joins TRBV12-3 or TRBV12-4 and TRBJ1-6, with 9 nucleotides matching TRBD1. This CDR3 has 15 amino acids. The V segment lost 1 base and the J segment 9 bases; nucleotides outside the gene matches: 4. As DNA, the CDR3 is TGTGCCAGCAGTTTAGGGACAGGGGTGGGTTCACCCCTCCACTTT. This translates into CASSLGTGVGSPLHF.

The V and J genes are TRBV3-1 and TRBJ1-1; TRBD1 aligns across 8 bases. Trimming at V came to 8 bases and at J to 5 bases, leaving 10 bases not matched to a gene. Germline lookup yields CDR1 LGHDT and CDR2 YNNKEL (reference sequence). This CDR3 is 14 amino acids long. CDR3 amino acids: CASGISGGATEAFF. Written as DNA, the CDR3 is TGTGCCAGCGGAATTTCAGGGGGCGCGACTGAAGCTTTCTTT.

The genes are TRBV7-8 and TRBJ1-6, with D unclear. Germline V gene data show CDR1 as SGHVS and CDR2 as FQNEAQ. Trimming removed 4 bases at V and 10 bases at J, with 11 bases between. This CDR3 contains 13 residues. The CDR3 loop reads CASSYTKDSPLHF. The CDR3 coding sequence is TGTGCCAGCAGCTACACGAAGGACTCACCCCTCCACTTT. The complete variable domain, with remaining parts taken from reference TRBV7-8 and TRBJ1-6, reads GAGVSQSPRYKVAKRGQDVALRCDPISGHVSLFWYQQALGQGPEFLTYFQNEAQLDKSGLPSDRFFAERPEGSVSTLKIQRTQQEDSAVYLCASSYTKDSPLHFGNGTRLTVT.

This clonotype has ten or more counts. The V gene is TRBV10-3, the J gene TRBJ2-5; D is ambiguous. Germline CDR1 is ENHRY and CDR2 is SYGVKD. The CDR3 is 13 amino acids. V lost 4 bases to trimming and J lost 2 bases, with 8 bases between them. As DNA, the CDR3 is TGTGCCATCAGTGGGCGGATACAAGAGACCCAGTACTTC. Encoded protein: CAISGRIQETQYF.

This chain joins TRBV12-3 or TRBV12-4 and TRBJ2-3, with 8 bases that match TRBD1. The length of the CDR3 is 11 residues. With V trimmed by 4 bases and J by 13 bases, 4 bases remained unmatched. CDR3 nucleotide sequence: TGTGCCAGCAGTTGGGGACAGGCGGAGTATTTT. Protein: CASSWGQAEYF.

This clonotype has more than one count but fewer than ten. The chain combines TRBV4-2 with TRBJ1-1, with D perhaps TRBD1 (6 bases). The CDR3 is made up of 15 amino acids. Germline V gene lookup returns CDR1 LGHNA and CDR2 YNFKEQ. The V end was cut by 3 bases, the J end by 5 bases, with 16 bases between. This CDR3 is CASSQVYREGTEAFF. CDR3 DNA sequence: TGTGCCAGCAGCCAGGTCTACAGGGAAGGTACTGAAGCTTTCTTT.

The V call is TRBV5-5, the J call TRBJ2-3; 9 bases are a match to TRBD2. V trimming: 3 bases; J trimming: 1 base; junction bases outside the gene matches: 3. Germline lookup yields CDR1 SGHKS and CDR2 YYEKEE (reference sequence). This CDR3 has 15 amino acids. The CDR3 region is CASSWLAGGTDTQYF. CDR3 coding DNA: TGTGCCAGCAGCTGGTTAGCGGGGGGCACAGATACGCAGTATTTT.

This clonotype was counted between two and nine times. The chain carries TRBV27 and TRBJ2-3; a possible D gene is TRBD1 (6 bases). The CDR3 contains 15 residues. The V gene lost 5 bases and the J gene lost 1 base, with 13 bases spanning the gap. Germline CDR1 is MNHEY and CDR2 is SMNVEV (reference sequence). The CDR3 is CASSGYRVRTDTQYF. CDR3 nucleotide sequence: TGTGCCAGCAGTGGATACAGGGTACGCACAGATACGCAGTATTTT.

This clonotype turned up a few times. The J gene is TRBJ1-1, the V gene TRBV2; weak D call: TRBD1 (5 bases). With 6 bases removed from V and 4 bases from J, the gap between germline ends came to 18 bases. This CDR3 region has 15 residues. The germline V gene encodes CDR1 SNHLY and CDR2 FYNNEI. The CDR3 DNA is TGTGCCAGCAGGACGGGGGGGATGGTGATCACTGAAGCTTTCTTT. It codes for CASRTGGMVITEAFF.

CDR3 nucleotides: TGTGCCAGCAGCCCCCGCCTCGGGGGGGGCGAACATGGCTACACCTTC. This codes for CASSPRLGGGEHGYTF. The chain employs TRBV25-1 and TRBJ1-2; a weak D match, TRBD1 (6 bases). Germline CDR1 is MGHDK and CDR2 is SYGVNS. V lost 6 bases, J lost 6 bases, and 23 bases lay in between. This CDR3 has 16 amino acids.

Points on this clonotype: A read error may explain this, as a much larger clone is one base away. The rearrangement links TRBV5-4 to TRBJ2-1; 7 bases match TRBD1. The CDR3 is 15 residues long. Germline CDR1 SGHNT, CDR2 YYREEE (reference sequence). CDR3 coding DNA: TGTGCCTGCAGCTTGGTTGGCAGGGGGTACAATGAGCAGTTCTTC. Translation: CACSLVGRGYNEQFF.

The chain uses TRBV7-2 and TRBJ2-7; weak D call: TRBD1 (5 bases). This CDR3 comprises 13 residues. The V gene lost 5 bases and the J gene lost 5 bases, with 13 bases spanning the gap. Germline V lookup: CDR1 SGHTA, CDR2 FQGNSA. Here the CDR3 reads CASSVRVQDEQYF. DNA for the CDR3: TGTGCCAGCAGCGTTAGGGTACAGGACGAGCAGTACTTC.